This is a list of T cell receptor beta chains from one sample in a study of T cell changes during pregnancy in multiple sclerosis. Produced via immunoSEQ multiplex PCR; TCRdb's table is partial and in-frame only. In the table there are around 24,000 clones, about nine tenths of which are singletons. Sequences were derived from CD8+ T cells from peripheral blood mononuclear cells, sampled in the first trimester of pregnancy. The receptors derive from a female donor in good health, enrolled as a control in a pregnancy study. CDR3s include the opening cysteine and the closing phenylalanine or tryptophan.

V gene: TRBV9
CDR3 protein: CASSPGASALETQYF

V gene: TRBV4-2
CDR3 protein: CASSQEGRGGTGELFF

V gene: TRBV2
CDR3 protein: CASERGQGGLTEAFF

V gene: TRBV15
CDR3 protein: CATSRVGDSNQPQHF

V gene: TRBV28
CDR3 protein: CASSPRGGSEQFF

V gene: TRBV7-2
CDR3 protein: CASSSLGSFRGGGLETQYF

V gene: TRBV7-3
CDR3 protein: CASSVGQNTGELFF

V gene: TRBV7-9
CDR3 protein: CASSLERYEQYF

V gene: TRBV30
CDR3 protein: CAWSVYREGMGPQETQYF

V gene: TRBV5-4
CDR3 protein: CASSLRSNEKLFF

V gene: TRBV13
CDR3 protein: CASSLGTESEAFF

V gene: TRBV19
CDR3 protein: CASSYPHGAYHMNTEAFF

V gene: TRBV19
CDR3 protein: CASSTPSGGRYEQYF

V gene: TRBV15
CDR3 protein: CATSSSLNGHEQFF

V gene: TRBV6-4
CDR3 protein: CASSPRKEVSYEQYF

V gene: TRBV2
CDR3 protein: CASSDVDREYYGYTF

V gene: TRBV5-4
CDR3 protein: CASSLKREIQTNEQFF

V gene: TRBV7-3
CDR3 protein: CASSLGGFTGELFF

V gene: TRBV7-9
CDR3 protein: CASSLGETEAFF

V gene: TRBV20-1
CDR3 protein: CSARAGYEQYF

V gene: TRBV7-9
CDR3 protein: CASSPRDKLVGQFF

V gene: TRBV6-1
CDR3 protein: CASSEDPSAATEAFF